This entry lists 10 T cell receptor beta chains sequenced from one sample in a study of blood T cell repertoires in COVID-19. Profiling relied on immunoSEQ multiplex PCR, and the TCRdb table lists in-frame clones only, not all of them. The table has tens of thousands of clones, roughly 84% seen once; the top ten hold around 11%. The sample comprised peripheral blood. The receptors come from a man aged 65-85 years with acute or convalescent COVID-19.

This clone was observed once. The CDR3, as DNA: TGTGCCAGTAGTTCCTTTAGACAGAACTATGGCTACACCTTC. It yields the protein CASSSFRQNYGYTF. The chain uses TRBV19 and TRBJ1-2, with a weak D call TRBD1 (5 bases). V dropped 5 bases and J dropped 2 bases, with 12 bases sitting between them. The CDR3 is 14 amino acids. Germline CDR1 reads LNHDA; CDR2 reads SQIVND (reference sequence).

This chain uses TRBV19 with TRBJ1-2; no definite D call. Germline values: CDR1 LNHDA, CDR2 SQIVND (reference sequence). This CDR3 region has 15 residues. V lost 5 bases and J 0 bases, leaving 13 bases between the germline ends. CDR3 in DNA: TGTGCCAGTAGTCTTGAAACCGGTACTAACTATGGCTACACCTTC. It yields the protein CASSLETGTNYGYTF.

The J gene is TRBJ2-7, the V gene TRBV28; possibly TRBD2 for D (6 bases). The CDR3 has 12 amino acids. Germline CDR1 and CDR2: MDHEN and SYDVKM. V dropped 4 bases and J dropped 7 bases, with 11 bases sitting between them. The DNA of the CDR3 is TGTGCCAGCAGTTCGGGGGATGTGGAGCAGTACGTC. Protein product: CASSSGDVEQYV.

The rearrangement uses TRBV6-1 and TRBJ2-1; 10 nucleotides agree with TRBD2. Trimming removed 2 bases from V and 6 bases from J; junction bases left unmatched: 7. The CDR3 covers 16 residues. Germline assignment: CDR1 MNHNS and CDR2 SASEGT. CDR3 DNA: TGTGCCAGCAGTGAAAGAGGACTAGCGGTAACCAATGAGCAGTTCTTC. It specifies CASSERGLAVTNEQFF.

The chain employs TRBV3-1 (or the pseudogene TRBV3-2) and TRBJ1-6, with D perhaps TRBD1 (6 bases). V lost 1 base and J lost 6, with 16 bases in between. The germline V gene has CDR1 LGHDT and CDR2 YNNKEL (reference sequence). This CDR3 has 17 amino acids. The CDR3 sequence is CASSQGFVGAGNSPLHF. In DNA form, the CDR3 reads TGTGCCAGCAGCCAAGGATTTGTGGGGGCTGGTAATTCACCCCTCCACTTT.

V is TRBV7-9 and J is TRBJ1-1; D is possibly TRBD1 (5 bases). The V end lost 6 bases, the J end lost 0 bases, and 20 bases lay between the germline ends. This CDR3 comprises 17 residues. In germline, CDR1 is SEHNR, CDR2 FQNEAQ (reference sequence). The CDR3 region has the DNA TGTGCCAGCAGTTACCCCATGGGGGGAACGATGAACACTGAAGCTTTCTTT. Its translation is CASSYPMGGTMNTEAFF.

The chain combines TRBV6-5 with TRBJ2-7, with 9 bases identical to TRBD2. V was clipped by 2 bases and J by 4 bases; unmatched bases: 6. The CDR3 spans 15 residues. CDR1 is MNHEY and CDR2 is SVGAGI in the germline V gene. The CDR3 DNA sequence: TGTGCCAGCAGTTACGGAGCTAGCGGGGATTACGAGCAGTACTTC. Protein product: CASSYGASGDYEQYF.

V is TRBV7-3 and J is TRBJ2-1; 8 nucleotides agree with TRBD2. Germline CDR1 is SGHTA and CDR2 is FQGTGA. The CDR3 length is 14 residues. J was trimmed by 6 bases and V by 5 bases; bases with no gene match: 6. The CDR3 region is CASSPSGTSNEQFF. The CDR3 coding sequence is TGTGCCAGCAGCCCAAGCGGGACTAGCAATGAGCAGTTCTTC.

This chain's CDR3 is CASRDSLYNSPLHF. CDR3 coding DNA: TGTGCCAGCAGGGACAGCCTTTATAATTCACCCCTCCACTTT. J is TRBJ1-6 and V is TRBV6-5; D is perhaps TRBD1 (6 bases). The V and J ends lost 6 bases and 4 bases respectively, with 10 bases between them. CDR3 length equals 14 residues. The germline CDR1 and CDR2 sequences are MNHEY and SVGAGI.

This clone appeared a few times. The chain couples TRBV2 to TRBJ1-4; TRBD1 agrees at 9 bases. Germline V gene sequence: CDR1 SNHLY, CDR2 FYNNEI. The CDR3 is 14 residues long. The trim removed 8 bases at V and 3 bases at J, leaving 4 bases unmatched. The CDR3 loop reads CASGQGIANEKLFF. CDR3 bases: TGTGCCAGCGGACAGGGGATTGCTAATGAAAAACTGTTTTTT.